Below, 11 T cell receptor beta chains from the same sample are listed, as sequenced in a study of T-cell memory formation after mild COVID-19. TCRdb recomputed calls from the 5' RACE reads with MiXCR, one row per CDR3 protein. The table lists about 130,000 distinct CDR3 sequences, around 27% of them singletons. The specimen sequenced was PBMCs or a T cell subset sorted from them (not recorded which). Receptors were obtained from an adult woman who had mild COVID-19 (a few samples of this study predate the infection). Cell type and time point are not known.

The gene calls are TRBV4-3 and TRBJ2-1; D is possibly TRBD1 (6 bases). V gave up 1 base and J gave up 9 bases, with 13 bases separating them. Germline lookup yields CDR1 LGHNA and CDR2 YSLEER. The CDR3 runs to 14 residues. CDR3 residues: CASSQVLEGVEQFF. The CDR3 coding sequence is TGCGCCAGCAGCCAAGTTCTAGAGGGGGTTGAGCAGTTCTTC.

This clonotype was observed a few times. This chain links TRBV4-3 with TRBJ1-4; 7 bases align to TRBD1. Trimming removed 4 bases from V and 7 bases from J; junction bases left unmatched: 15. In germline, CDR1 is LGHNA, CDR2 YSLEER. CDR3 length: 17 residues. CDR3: CASSLDGTATRGEKLFF. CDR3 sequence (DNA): TGCGCCAGCAGCCTAGACGGGACAGCCACCAGGGGTGAAAAACTGTTTTTT.

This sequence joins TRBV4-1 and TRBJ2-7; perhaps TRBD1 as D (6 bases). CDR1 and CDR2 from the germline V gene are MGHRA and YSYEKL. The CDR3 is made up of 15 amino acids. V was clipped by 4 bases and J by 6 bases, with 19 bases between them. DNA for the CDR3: TGCGCCAGCAGCCCTTCGGAACAGGGAGCAACCGAGCAGTACTTC. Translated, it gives CASSPSEQGATEQYF.

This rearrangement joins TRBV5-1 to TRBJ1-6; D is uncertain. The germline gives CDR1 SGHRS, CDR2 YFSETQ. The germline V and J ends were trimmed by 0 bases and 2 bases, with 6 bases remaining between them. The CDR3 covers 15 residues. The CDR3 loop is CASSLVGPYNSPLHF. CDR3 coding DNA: TGCGCCAGCAGCTTGGTAGGCCCCTATAATTCACCCCTCCACTTT.

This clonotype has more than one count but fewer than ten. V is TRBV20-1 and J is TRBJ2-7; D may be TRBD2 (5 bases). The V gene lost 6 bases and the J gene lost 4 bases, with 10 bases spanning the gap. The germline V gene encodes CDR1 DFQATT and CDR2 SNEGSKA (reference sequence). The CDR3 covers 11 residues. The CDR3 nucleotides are TGCAGTGCCCTCGGACTTTACGAGCAGTACTTC. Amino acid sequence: CSALGLYEQYF.

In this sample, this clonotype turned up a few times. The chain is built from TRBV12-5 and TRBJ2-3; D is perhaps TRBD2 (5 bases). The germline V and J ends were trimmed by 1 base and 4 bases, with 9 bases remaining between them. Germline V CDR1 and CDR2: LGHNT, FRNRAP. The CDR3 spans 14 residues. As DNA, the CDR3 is TGTGCTAGTGGTTTGGGAGACTACGCAGATACGCAGTATTTT. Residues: CASGLGDYADTQYF.

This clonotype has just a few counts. The CDR3 spells CASSSGTTRNTEAFF. CDR3 sequence (DNA): TGTGCCAGCAGCTCCGGGACTACCAGGAACACTGAAGCTTTCTTT. This chain links TRBV7-9 with TRBJ1-1, with a weak D call TRBD1 (5 bases). In germline, CDR1 is SEHNR, CDR2 FQNEAQ (reference sequence). The V and J ends lost 4 bases and 1 base respectively, with 13 bases between them. The CDR3 totals 15 residues. Looking up the rest from reference TRBV7-9 and TRBJ1-1 gives the full variable domain: DTGVSQNPRHKITKRGQNVTFRCDPISEHNRLYWYRQTLGQGPEFLTYFQNEAQLEKSRLLSDRFSAERPKGSFSTLEIQRTEQGDSAMYLCASSSGTTRNTEAFFGQGTRLTVV.

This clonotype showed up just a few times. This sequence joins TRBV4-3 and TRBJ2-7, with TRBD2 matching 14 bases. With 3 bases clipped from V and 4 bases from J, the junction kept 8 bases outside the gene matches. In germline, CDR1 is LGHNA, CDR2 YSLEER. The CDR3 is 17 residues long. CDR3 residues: CASSHGQRTSGRYEQYF. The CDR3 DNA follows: TGCGCCAGCAGCCATGGACAACGGACTAGCGGGAGGTACGAGCAGTACTTC.

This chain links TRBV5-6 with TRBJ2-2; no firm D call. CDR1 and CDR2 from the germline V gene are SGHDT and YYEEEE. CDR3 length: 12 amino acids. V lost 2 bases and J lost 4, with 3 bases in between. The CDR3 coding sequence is TGTGCCAGCAGCTTTACCACCGGGGAGCTGTTTTTT. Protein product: CASSFTTGELFF.

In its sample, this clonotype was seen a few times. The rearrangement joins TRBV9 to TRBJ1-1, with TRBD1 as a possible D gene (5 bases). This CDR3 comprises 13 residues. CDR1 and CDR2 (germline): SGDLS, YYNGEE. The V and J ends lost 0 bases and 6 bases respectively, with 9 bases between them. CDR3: CASSVGQGSEAFF. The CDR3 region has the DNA TGTGCCAGCAGCGTAGGGCAGGGATCTGAAGCTTTCTTT.

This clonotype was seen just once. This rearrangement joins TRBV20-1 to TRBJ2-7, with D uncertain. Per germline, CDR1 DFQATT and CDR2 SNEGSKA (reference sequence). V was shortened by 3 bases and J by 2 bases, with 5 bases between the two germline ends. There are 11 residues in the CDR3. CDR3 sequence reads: CSASPTYEQYF. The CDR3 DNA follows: TGCAGTGCTAGTCCAACCTACGAGCAGTACTTC.